This T cell receptor (beta chain) derives from a study of T cell responses to AZD1222 COVID-19 vaccine (dated by TCRdb to about 2021). With respect to the entire study: AZD1222 recipients given second doses at about 4 weeks or at about 12 weeks were pooled, since spike-specific TCR depth and breadth were not found to differ between the two schedules. A total of just over 230 trial participants underwent TCR sequencing, of whom about 200 had received two doses of AZD1222 and around 25 had received two doses of the MenACWY control vaccine. Trial participants were enrolled into age subgroups of 18-55, 56-69 and 70-plus years, which contained 148, 28 and 57 TCR-sequenced participants, respectively. Findings and caveats that apply to the study as a whole: Conclusions about previously exposed vaccinees were limited because only six AZD1222 recipients were SARS-CoV-2 seropositive at baseline. Participants were mostly white British and included more females than males, and it was suggested by the authors that clonal diversity may have been underestimated. Epitopes outside the regions mutated in the B.1.351 and B.1.1.7 variants were reportedly recognized by nearly half of the unique spike-specific TCRs. No day 14 peak-response samples were available, so repertoires were characterized only after the peak T cell response. In the small 56-69-year group, the increase in depth fell short of significance, most likely because of low power. The vaccine-associated CD4 TCRs covered the entire spike protein, and the dominant responses fell in regions 160-218 and 743-854. Spike-specific TCR breadth and depth rose significantly after two AZD1222 doses compared with day 0 and with MenACWY recipients.

Concerning this clone itself: Its antigen is unknown. Per-base quality was not reported, and no clone a single base away is much larger than it.

V loses 4 bases, J loses 8 bases, and the germline ends lie 21 bases apart. CDR1 SGHAT and CDR2 FQNNGV are derived from the germline V gene. Including cysteine and phenylalanine, the CDR3 has 16 amino acids. Just CDR3 DNA is preserved here, 48 bases in frame from base 1. The time point tag for this specimen amounts to: baseline before first vaccination. Vaccinee samples were obtained from the UK trials COV001 and COV002, which included a single-blind randomized controlled phase 2/3 trial of AZD1222 (ChAdOx1 nCoV-19) in healthy adults. Trial participant PBMC samples were collected at day 0 and day 28 after the second dose for TCRbeta chain sequencing. The CDR3 regions of human TCRbeta chains were subjected to immunosequencing. The published analysis was carried out like this. TCRs in the repertoires were compared against a reference library of SARS-CoV-2-specific TCRs that had been generated with the MIRA antigen-specificity platform. Breadth meant the fraction of unique TCRs that were SARS-CoV-2-associated, whereas depth meant the fraction of total T cells that were SARS-CoV-2-associated. Using the MIRA data, each spike-specific TCR was mapped to the spike region that the TCR reacts to and placed in a CD4 or CD8 class. Log10-transformed breadth and depth values were compared by one-way ANOVA with Sidak's multiple comparisons tests. Held by TCRdb, this immuneACCESS table contains in-frame sequences only and omits some clones. Under half of the omission traces to an unresolved V gene where checked; the cause of the rest is unknown. V and J calls and clone size are as listed in that table; D and trimming were resolved from the DNA. In this sample the table shows 150,000 or so clones, about 92% of which occur a single time. About 1.9% of the sample lies in the top ten.

This receptor was identified in an adult in good health. This chain is built from TRBV11-2 and TRBJ2-1; TRBD2 is perhaps the D gene, given 5 matching bases. Here the sequenced sample was peripheral blood, taken on day 0 of AZD1222 vaccination. This receptor has the CDR3 CASSSVRGSHQHEQFF. The DNA reads TGTGCCAGCAGCTCCGTGCGTGGGAGTCATCAACATGAGCAGTTCTTC.